This T cell receptor beta chain came from a study of T cells expressing NK-cell markers. In the study overall: Just one sequenced donor of eight was HCMV-seronegative, while seven were seropositive.

Beta-chain TCR cDNA was generated via 5'RACE template switching with UMIs. TCRdb derives one entry per CDR3 protein from the 5' RACE reads, leaving out DNA. In all, the sample yields roughly 170,000 distinct CDR3 sequences. The CDR3 is 14 residues long. Germline lookup yields CDR1 LGHDT and CDR2 YNNKEL (reference sequence). Turning to this clonotype: Its antigen is unidentified.

Findings and caveats of the study: A range of 1.0-7.0% of CD8+ T cells consisted of dominant NKG2C+ clonotypes in about six donors.

The rearrangement uses TRBV3-1 and TRBJ2-1. The sequencing input was blood T cells: a sorted CD56 or NKG2C T cell subset, CD4+ or CD8+ T cells, or bulk PBMC T cells (not recorded which). This clonotype was obtained from a woman aged 18 to 75 in good health. This chain's CDR3 is CASSQGHSYNEQFF.